This T cell receptor (beta chain) was documented in a study of blood T cell repertoires in COVID-19. Study in general: The United States, Italy and Spain provided the acute and convalescent COVID-19 samples.

Original analysis: Reference gene primer amplification yielded estimated nucleated cell counts. This table comes from immunoSEQ multiplex PCR, and its TCRdb copy is limited to in-frame clones, with some not included. V, J and clone size derive from that table, while D and trimming were established from the DNA sequence. Among roughly 200,000 clones listed, more than 75% were seen once. Participant ages covered about 18 to 90 years across 25 or so US areas. Participants were placed into cohorts based on the clinical history they reported. The sequence came from a man aged 35-49 years with acute COVID-19. Sequenced input: PBMCs or T cells enriched from blood (not recorded which).

The CDR3 DNA is TGTGCCAGCTCACCGGGCGTGGAGAACACTGAAGCTTTCTTT. It yields the protein CASSPGVENTEAFF. V is TRBV18 and J is TRBJ1-1, with D unresolved. The CDR3 consists of 14 residues. The V gene's germline CDR1 is KGHSH and CDR2 LQKENI. The ends were cut back, 3 bases at V and 1 base at J, with 9 bases in the middle.